Following are 13 T cell receptor beta chains from one sample sequenced in a study of blood T cell repertoires in COVID-19. Using immunoSEQ multiplex PCR, the repertoire was profiled, and TCRdb retains in-frame clones only, with some absent. The sample includes approximately 150,000 clones, 60% to 85% seen only once; the top ten take roughly 15%. Sequenced sample: peripheral blood. The receptors were gathered from a man aged 45-65 years with acute or convalescent COVID-19.

CDR3 in DNA: TGTGCCAGCAGCCTCCGGACTAGCGGGGGAACTAGCACAGATACGCAGTATTTT. Translated, it gives CASSLRTSGGTSTDTQYF. V usage is TRBV11-2 and J usage is TRBJ2-3, with 13 bases that match TRBD2. V dropped 5 bases and J dropped 0; count of bases not matched to a gene: 8. CDR3 length: 18 amino acids. Germline V CDR1 and CDR2: SGHAT, FQNNGV. The full variable domain, rest sourced from reference TRBV11-2 and TRBJ2-3, is EAGVAQSPRYKIIEKRQSVAFWCNPISGHATLYWYQQILGQGPKLLIQFQNNGVVDDSQLPKDRFSAERLKGVDSTLKIQPAKLEDSAVYLCASSLRTSGGTSTDTQYFGPGTRLTVL.

At least ten counts were recorded for this clone. The rearrangement joins TRBV6-1 to TRBJ2-1; 10 bases match TRBD2. V shed 2 bases and J 8 bases; nucleotides not matched to a gene: 6. Germline V gives CDR1 MNHNS, CDR2 SASEGT. CDR3 length: 15 amino acids. For the CDR3, the DNA is TGTGCCAGCAGTGAAAAAAGCGGGGGGGCGGATGAGCAGTTCTTC. It translates to CASSEKSGGADEQFF.

DNA of the CDR3: TGTGCCAGTAAGACAGGGTCGATTGGAAAACTGTTTTTT. Encoded protein: CASKTGSIGKLFF. The gene calls are TRBV19 and TRBJ1-4, with 7 positions matching TRBD1. The CDR3 is made up of 13 amino acids. V lost 7 bases and J lost 10; bases outside the gene matches: 9. The germline CDR1 and CDR2 sequences are LNHDA and SQIVND (reference sequence).

The rearrangement uses TRBV19 and TRBJ1-6; D is undetermined. Germline values: CDR1 LNHDA, CDR2 SQIVND (reference sequence). The germline V and J ends were trimmed by 0 bases and 10 bases, with 7 bases remaining between them. CDR3 size: 13 residues. CDR3 nucleotides: TGTGCCAGTAGTATAGATTTTCGGTCACCCCTCCACTTT. Translated, it gives CASSIDFRSPLHF. Full variable domain (rest looked up from reference TRBV19 and TRBJ1-6): DGGITQSPKYLFRKEGQNVTLSCEQNLNHDAMYWYRQDPGQGLRLIYYSQIVNDFQKGDIAEGYSVSREKKESFPLTVTSAQKNPTAFYLCASSIDFRSPLHFGNGTRLTVT.

The rearrangement uses TRBV10-2 and TRBJ2-1, with 9 nucleotides matching TRBD2. This CDR3 has 17 residues. Germline CDR1 reads WSHSY; CDR2 reads SAAADI. V was clipped by 3 bases and J by 12 bases; unmatched bases: 18. The DNA of the CDR3 is TGCGCCAGCAGTGAAGGCGGGGGGGCCTTCACCCCACGTAGGCAGTTCTTC. Translating gives CASSEGGGAFTPRRQFF.

The CDR3 spells CASRGPGGNTEAFF. As DNA, the CDR3 is TGTGCCAGCAGAGGGCCCGGGGGGAACACTGAAGCTTTCTTT. The chain carries TRBV2 and TRBJ1-1; tentatively, D is TRBD1 (5 bases). The CDR3 is 14 residues long. Per germline, CDR1 SNHLY and CDR2 FYNNEI. V lost 6 bases and J lost 1, with 12 bases in between.

The J gene is TRBJ1-2, the V gene TRBV7-8, with D tentatively TRBD1 (6 bases). V lost 4 bases and J lost 4, with 19 bases in between. The CDR3 consists of 16 residues. The germline V gene has CDR1 SGHVS and CDR2 FQNEAQ. This chain's CDR3 is CASSSPQGTGTYGYTF. DNA of the CDR3: TGTGCCAGCAGCTCCCCCCAGGGGACGGGGACCTATGGCTACACCTTC.

This chain links TRBV19 with TRBJ1-1; a weak D match, TRBD1 (6 bases). Trimming took off 4 bases at V and 8 bases at J, with 23 bases between the two ends. CDR3 length: 16 residues. Germline V gives CDR1 LNHDA, CDR2 SQIVND (reference sequence). The CDR3 DNA reads as TGTGCCAGTAGTAAACGTCGACAGGTCGAGGGGGTGGAAGCTTTCTTT. Protein product: CASSKRRQVEGVEAFF.

This chain uses TRBV5-6 with TRBJ2-7; 8 bases are a match to TRBD1. The length of the CDR3 is 13 residues. Germline CDR1 is SGHDT and CDR2 is YYEEEE. J gave up 7 bases and V 5 bases, and 8 bases lay outside the gene matches. CDR3 coding DNA: TGTGCCAGCAGTATCGGACAGGGTGGTGAGCAGTACGTC. Its translation is CASSIGQGGEQYV.

The CDR3 sequence: CASSEKRTGKGYGYTF. CDR3 DNA sequence: TGTGCCAGCAGTGAAAAAAGGACAGGGAAAGGCTATGGCTACACCTTC. The chain combines TRBV25-1 with TRBJ1-2; TRBD1 aligns across 8 bases. The CDR3 totals 16 residues. V shed 2 bases, J shed 4 bases, and the junction held 9 bases outside the gene matches. Germline loops: CDR1 MGHDK, CDR2 SYGVNS.

This clone has just a few counts. The rearrangement links TRBV6-1 to TRBJ2-2; TRBD2 might be the D (6 bases). The CDR3 has 15 amino acids. V was cut by 2 bases and J by 5 bases, with 12 bases left in between. Germline CDR1 is MNHNS and CDR2 is SASEGT. The CDR3 region is CASSEPGVVTGELFF. CDR3 coding DNA: TGTGCCAGCAGTGAACCGGGGGTAGTAACCGGGGAGCTGTTTTTT.

The chain recombines TRBV6-1 with TRBJ1-2; D possibly corresponds to TRBD1 (5 bases). The CDR3 extends over 14 amino acids. Germline CDR1 and CDR2: MNHNS and SASEGT. V was trimmed by 6 bases and J by 0 bases, leaving 11 bases between them. This chain's CDR3 is CASSPGRANYGYTF. CDR3 nucleotide sequence: TGTGCCAGCAGCCCCGGCAGGGCTAACTATGGCTACACCTTC.

The gene calls are TRBV29-1 and TRBJ2-7; D is perhaps TRBD1 (5 bases). Looked up from germline, CDR1 is SQVTM and CDR2 is ANQGSEA. The V end was cut by 8 bases, the J end by 4 bases, with 21 bases between. There are 14 residues in the CDR3. The CDR3 is CSPSYKTASYEQYF. As DNA, the CDR3 is TGCAGCCCATCCTATAAGACAGCCTCTTACGAGCAGTACTTC.